What follows describes a single T cell receptor beta chain. The antigen is unknown. The authors ran a second PCR of roughly 6 to 12 cycles using a sample-barcoded 5' primer and a J-beta primer mix. TCRdb redid the calling of the 5' RACE reads with MiXCR, one entry per CDR3 protein. The sample has hundreds of thousands of distinct CDR3 sequences; 53% are singletons. The data were taken from a study of blood T cells in healthy people across ages. Study results and limitations: Unknown donor CMV status possibly confounded expanded clonotype changes.

Germline V gene data show CDR1 as KGHSH and CDR2 as LQKENI. Germline trimming cut 3 bases from V and 0 bases from J; bases unmatched to any gene: 4. The CDR3 sequence is 16 residues long. Sequences were obtained from blood. The source is an elderly man in good health. The chain is built from TRBV18 and TRBJ1-4; 7 nucleotides agree with TRBD1. CDR3 amino acids: CASSPRQGATNEKLFF. The DNA for the CDR3 is TGTGCCAGCTCACCTCGACAGGGAGCAACTAATGAAAAACTGTTTTTT.